This T cell receptor (beta chain) comes out of a study of blood T cell repertoires in COVID-19 (dated by TCRdb to the early 2020s). General notes on the study: Samples covering the acute and convalescent phases of COVID-19 were provided by collaborators in the United States, Italy and Spain. Samples came from the ongoing ImmuneRACE study (first 160 participants) plus 1,254 subjects from 6 global collaborators. Where available, HLA class I and class II types were obtained from metadata supplied by the sample provider rather than from assay-based typing. The repertoires were released in a freely available public database meant as a resource for research on the immune response to SARS-CoV-2. Nearly every sample came with metadata listing a de-identified subject ID, COVID-19 status, age in years and sex. Subjects who had been exposed to COVID-19, were actively infected with it, or had recovered from it provided the deeply sampled blood TCRbeta repertoires that made up the dataset. The material from the prospective study consisted of cDNA or gDNA derived from T cells, B-cell-depleted T cells, or PBMCs.

CDR1 LNHNV and CDR2 YYDKDF are derived from the germline V gene (reference sequence). Trimming takes 1 base from V and 1 base from J, and the germline ends sit 7 bases apart. The CDR3 starts with the cysteine, ends with the phenylalanine, and has 14 residues. The read is trimmed to its CDR3 DNA, 42 bases read in frame from base 1. Collaborating institutions collected whole blood in K2EDTA tubes following their own protocols. Collaborator samples were shipped for TCRbeta analysis as frozen whole blood, isolated PBMCs, or DNA extracted from either sample type. General conclusions and limits of the study: The quantity of clinical and demographic metadata differed by source and by participant and was supplied without curation.

Concerning this clone: What antigen it recognizes has not been identified. No base quality values were provided; no much bigger clone lies one nucleotide off.

The immunoSEQ Assay, a bias-controlled multiplex PCR, was used to amplify TCRbeta CDR3 regions from genomic DNA. In the authors' own workflow: Within the assay, amplification of reference gene primers was used to estimate how many nucleated cells each sample contained. To quantify the absolute abundance of each unique TCRbeta CDR3 rearrangement, sequence reads were collapsed and filtered. For each sample, productive Simpson clonality was calculated as the square root of Simpson's diversity index over productive rearrangements. Imported from immuneACCESS, the table was reduced by TCRdb to in-frame sequences with V and J called. These copies leave out some clones; in studies compared against another copy, an unresolved V gene accounts for under half, and the cause of the remainder is not known. That table is the source of V, J and clone size, and D and trimming were worked out from the DNA. The table for this sample lists roughly 230,000 clones; approximately 88% of them were counted only once. The ten largest account for 27% of the sample.

The chain was built from TRBV15 and TRBJ2-5, and TRBD1 may be the D gene, going by 5 matching bases. The sequenced material came from peripheral blood. The clonotype originates from a man in his forties or fifties with acute or convalescent COVID-19. This receptor has the CDR3 CATSRVRGQETQYF. In nucleotides, the sequence is TGTGCCACCAGCAGAGTAAGGGGCCAAGAGACCCAGTACTTC.